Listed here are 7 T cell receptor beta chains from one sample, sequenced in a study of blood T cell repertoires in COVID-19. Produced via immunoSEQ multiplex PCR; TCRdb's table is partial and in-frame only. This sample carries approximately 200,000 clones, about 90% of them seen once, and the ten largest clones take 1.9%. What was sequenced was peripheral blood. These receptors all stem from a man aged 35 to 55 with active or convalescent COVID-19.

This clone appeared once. The CDR3 spells CASGQVAYEQYF. Written as DNA, the CDR3 is TGTGCCAGCGGACAGGTGGCATACGAGCAGTACTTC. The V gene is TRBV6-6, the J gene TRBJ2-7, with 7 bases fitting TRBD1. Germline values: CDR1 MNHNY, CDR2 SVGAGI (reference sequence). This CDR3 spans 12 amino acids. Trimming cost V 8 bases and J 4 bases; bases outside gene matches: 5.

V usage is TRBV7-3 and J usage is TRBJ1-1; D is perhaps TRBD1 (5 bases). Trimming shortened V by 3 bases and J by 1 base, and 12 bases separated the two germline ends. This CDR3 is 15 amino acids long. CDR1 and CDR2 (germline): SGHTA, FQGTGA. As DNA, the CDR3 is TGTGCCAGCAGCTTGTCAGGGCCGGAGAACACTGAAGCTTTCTTT. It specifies CASSLSGPENTEAFF.

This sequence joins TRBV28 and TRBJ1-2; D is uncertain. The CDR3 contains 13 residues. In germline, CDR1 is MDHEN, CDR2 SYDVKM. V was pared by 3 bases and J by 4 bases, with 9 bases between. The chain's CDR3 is CASSLQRSYGYTF. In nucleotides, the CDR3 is TGTGCCAGCAGTTTGCAACGGTCCTATGGCTACACCTTC.

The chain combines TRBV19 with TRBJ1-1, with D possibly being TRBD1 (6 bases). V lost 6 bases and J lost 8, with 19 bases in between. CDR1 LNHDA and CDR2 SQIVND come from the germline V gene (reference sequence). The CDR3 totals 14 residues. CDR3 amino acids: CASSLTGGGREAFF. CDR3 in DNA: TGTGCCAGTAGCTTGACCGGGGGGGGCCGAGAAGCTTTCTTT.

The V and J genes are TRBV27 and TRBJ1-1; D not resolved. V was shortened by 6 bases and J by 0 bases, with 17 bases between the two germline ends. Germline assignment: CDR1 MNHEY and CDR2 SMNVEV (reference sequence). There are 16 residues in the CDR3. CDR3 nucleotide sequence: TGTGCCAGCAGCCCGGACGGGGAGGAAATGAACACTGAAGCTTTCTTT. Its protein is CASSPDGEEMNTEAFF.

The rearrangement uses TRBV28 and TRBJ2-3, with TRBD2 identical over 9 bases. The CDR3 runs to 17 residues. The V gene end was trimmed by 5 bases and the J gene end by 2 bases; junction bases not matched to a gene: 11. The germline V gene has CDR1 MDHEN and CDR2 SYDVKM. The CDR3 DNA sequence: TGTGCCAGCAGTCCCAGGGGTAGCGGGGGCACCACAGATACGCAGTATTTT. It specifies CASSPRGSGGTTDTQYF.

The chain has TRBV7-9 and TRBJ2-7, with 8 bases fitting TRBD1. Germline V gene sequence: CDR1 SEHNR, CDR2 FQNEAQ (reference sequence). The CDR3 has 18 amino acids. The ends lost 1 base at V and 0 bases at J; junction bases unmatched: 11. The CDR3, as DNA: TGTGCCAGCAGCTTAGGATCAGGGGGCTACACGCGCTCCTACGAGCAGTACTTC. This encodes CASSLGSGGYTRSYEQYF.